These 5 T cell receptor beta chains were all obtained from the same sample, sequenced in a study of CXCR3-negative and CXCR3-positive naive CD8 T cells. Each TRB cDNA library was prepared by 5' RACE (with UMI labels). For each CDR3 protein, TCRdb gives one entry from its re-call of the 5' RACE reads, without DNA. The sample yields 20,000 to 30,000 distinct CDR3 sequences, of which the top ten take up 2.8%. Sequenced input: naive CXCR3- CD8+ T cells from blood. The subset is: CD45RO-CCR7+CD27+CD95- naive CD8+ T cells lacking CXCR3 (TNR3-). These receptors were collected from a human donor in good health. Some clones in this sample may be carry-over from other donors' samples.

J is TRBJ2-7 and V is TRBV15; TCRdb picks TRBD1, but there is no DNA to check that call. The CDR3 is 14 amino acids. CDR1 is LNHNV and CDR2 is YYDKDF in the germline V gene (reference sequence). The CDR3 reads CATSRVGAPYEQYF.

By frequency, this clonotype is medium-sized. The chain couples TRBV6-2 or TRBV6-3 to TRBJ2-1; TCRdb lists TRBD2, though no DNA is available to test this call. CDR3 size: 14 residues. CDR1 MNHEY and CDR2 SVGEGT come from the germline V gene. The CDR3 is CASSGLAGDNEQFF.

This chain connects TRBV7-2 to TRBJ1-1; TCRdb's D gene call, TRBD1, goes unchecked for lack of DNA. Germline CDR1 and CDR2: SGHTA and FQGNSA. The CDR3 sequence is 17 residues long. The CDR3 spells CASSSGPLDFMNSEAFF. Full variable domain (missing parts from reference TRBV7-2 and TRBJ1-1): GAGVSQSPSNKVTEKGKDVELRCDPISGHTALYWYRQSLGQGLEFLIYFQGNSAPDKSGLPSDRFSAERTGGSVSTLTIQRTQQEDSAVYLCASSSGPLDFMNSEAFFGQGTRLTVV.

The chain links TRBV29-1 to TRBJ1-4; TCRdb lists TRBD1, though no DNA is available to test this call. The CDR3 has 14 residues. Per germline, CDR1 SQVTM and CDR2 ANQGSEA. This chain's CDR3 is CSVLDRGSNEKLFF.

The CDR3 loop reads CASSRDRGPRETQYF. This chain uses TRBV7-6 with TRBJ2-5; TCRdb's D gene call, TRBD2, goes unchecked for lack of DNA. CDR3 size: 15 residues. Germline V CDR1 and CDR2: SGHVS, FNYEAQ.